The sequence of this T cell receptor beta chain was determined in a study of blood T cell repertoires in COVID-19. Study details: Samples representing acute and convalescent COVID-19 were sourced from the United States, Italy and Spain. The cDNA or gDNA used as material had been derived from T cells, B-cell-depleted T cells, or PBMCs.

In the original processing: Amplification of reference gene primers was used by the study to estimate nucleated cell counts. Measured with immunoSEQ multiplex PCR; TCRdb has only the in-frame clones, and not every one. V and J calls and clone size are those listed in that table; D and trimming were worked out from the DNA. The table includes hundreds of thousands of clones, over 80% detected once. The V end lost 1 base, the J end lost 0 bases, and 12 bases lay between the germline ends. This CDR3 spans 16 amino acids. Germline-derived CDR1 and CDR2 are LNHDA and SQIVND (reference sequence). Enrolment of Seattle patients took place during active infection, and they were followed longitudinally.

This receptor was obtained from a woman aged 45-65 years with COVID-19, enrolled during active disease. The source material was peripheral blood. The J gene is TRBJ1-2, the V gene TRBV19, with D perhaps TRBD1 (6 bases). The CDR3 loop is CASSIASDSPNYGYTF. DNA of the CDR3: TGTGCCAGTAGTATAGCCTCGGACAGCCCTAACTATGGCTACACCTTC.